This T cell receptor (beta chain) was profiled in a study of shared clonotypes between healthy human individuals. Study-level information: A few men and two women, aged 18 to 49, were donors. Per-donor plates numbered three CD4 naive, three CD4 memory, two CD8 naive and one CD8 memory.

Over several immunoSEQ plates, each subset's genomic DNA was distributed in even portions. Each PCR replicate from the sorted subsets contained 200 to 250 ng DNA, which is some 32,000 T cell genomes. Method: immunoSEQ multiplex PCR; TCRdb's copy keeps in-frame clones and lacks some. The sample yields approximately 2,000,000 clones, just under 95% seen once. The table lists this clone with a count of one. Germline loops: CDR1 SQVTM, CDR2 ANQGSEA. V shed 2 bases and J shed 1 base, with 9 bases lying between them. The CDR3 consists of 13 residues. Positively selected for CCR7, the CD45RO-negative cells used as naive CD8 cells excluded terminally differentiated effector memory CD45RA+ cells.

V gene TRBV29-1 combines with J gene TRBJ2-7; weak D call: TRBD1 (6 bases). This TCR was sampled from a man between 18 and 35 years old in good health. Some clones in this sample may be carry-over from other donors' samples. Sequencing was done on a sample of naive CD8+ T cells from PBMCs. This chain's CDR3 is CSVELQGSYEQYF. CDR3 DNA sequence: TGCAGCGTTGAACTCCAGGGGTCCTACGAGCAGTACTTC.